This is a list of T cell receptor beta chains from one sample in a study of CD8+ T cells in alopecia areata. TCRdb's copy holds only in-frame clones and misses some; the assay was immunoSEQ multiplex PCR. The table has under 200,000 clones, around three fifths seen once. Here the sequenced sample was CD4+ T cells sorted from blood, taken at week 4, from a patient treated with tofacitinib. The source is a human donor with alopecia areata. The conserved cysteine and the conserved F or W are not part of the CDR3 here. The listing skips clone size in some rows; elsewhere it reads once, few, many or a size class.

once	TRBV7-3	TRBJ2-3	ASSLTGSDTQY
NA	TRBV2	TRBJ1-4	ASSQTRPLSTEKLF
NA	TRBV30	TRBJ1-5	AWSLRGPNQPQH
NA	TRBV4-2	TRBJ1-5	ASSHFPGQDQPQH
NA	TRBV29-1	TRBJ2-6	SVEAGANVLT
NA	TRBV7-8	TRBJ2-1	ASSQPSGASYNEQF
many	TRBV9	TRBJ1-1	ASSPRAWDLNTEAF
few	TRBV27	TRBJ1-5	ASSARTADVQPQH
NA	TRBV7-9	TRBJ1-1	ASSLVSSGVR
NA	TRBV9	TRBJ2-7	ASSGDTYEQY
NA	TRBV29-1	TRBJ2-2	SVLDGITNTGELF
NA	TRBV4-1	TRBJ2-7	ASSQEGGGLAYEQY
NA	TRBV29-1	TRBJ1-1	SVHRGPDTEAF
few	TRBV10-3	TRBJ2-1	AISEAGTVSNEQF
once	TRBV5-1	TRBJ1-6	ASTLVQGDSPLH
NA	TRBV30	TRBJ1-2	AWRGDSAIYGYT
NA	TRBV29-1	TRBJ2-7	SVGGFSYEQY
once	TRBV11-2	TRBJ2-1	ASRPTSLPYNEQF
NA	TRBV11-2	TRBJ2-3	ASSSSGESTDTQY
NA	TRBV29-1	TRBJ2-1	SSRLAGPRGEQF
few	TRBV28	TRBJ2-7	ASSSRDRAYEQY
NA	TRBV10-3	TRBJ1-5	ANGGIENQPQH
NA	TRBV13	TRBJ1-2	ASSLTDRGGGYT
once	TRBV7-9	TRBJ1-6	ASAKGTGNSPLH
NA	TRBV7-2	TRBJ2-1	ASSLRGENYNEQF
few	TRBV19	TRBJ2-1	ASSGTSGVDEQF
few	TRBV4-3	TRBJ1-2	ASSQVGSNYGYT
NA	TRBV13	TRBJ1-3	ASSPVPLSGNTIY
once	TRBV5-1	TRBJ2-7	ASSLVDHEQY
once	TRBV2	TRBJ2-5	ASSVRDQETQY
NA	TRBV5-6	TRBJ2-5	ASSLIGGRAQETQY
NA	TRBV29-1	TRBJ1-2	SVIPDTPYGYT